A selection of T cell receptor beta chains follows, all from one sample in a study of identical twins. TCRdb processed the 5' RACE reads anew with MiXCR; each CDR3 protein has one entry. The sample lists 550,000 to 700,000 distinct CDR3 sequences; 20% to 25% were seen once. The same sample was also used in a study of T cells expressing NK-cell markers.

The sequenced sample was PBMCs. Receptors were obtained from a woman under 30 in good health. Each CDR3 is given with its conserved first and last residue. A D gene is named only where the DNA matches it firmly. The listing skips clone size in some rows; elsewhere it reads once, few, many or a size class.

cdr3_nt: TGCAGTGTTAAGGGGCTAGCCAAAAACATTCAGTACTTC
cdr3_aa: CSVKGLAKNIQYF
d_call: .
j_call: TRBJ2-4
clone_size: many
v_call: TRBV20-1

cdr3_nt: TGCGCCAGCAGATGGGGGGCGCGGAGCAATGAGCAGTTCTTC
cdr3_aa: CASRWGARSNEQFF
d_call: .
j_call: TRBJ2-1
clone_size: .
v_call: TRBV10-2

cdr3_nt: TGTGCCATTGCCGGGACAGCAATCTTTGACTATGGCTACACCTTC
cdr3_aa: CAIAGTAIFDYGYTF
d_call: TRBD1
j_call: TRBJ1-2
clone_size: few
v_call: TRBV10-3

cdr3_nt: TGCAGTGCTAGTTTGAGGGCTTCCTTCACAGATACGCAGTATTTT
cdr3_aa: CSASLRASFTDTQYF
d_call: .
j_call: TRBJ2-3
clone_size: many
v_call: TRBV20-1

cdr3_nt: TGTGCCAGCAGGGAGGGAACTAGCGCCTATTACAATGAGCAGTTCTTC
cdr3_aa: CASREGTSAYYNEQFF
d_call: TRBD2
j_call: TRBJ2-1
clone_size: .
v_call: TRBV2

cdr3_nt: TGTGCCAGCAGTTTAATGGTAGCGCGGAGCACAGATACGCAGTATTTT
cdr3_aa: CASSLMVARSTDTQYF
d_call: .
j_call: TRBJ2-3
clone_size: few
v_call: TRBV27

cdr3_nt: TGCAGTGCTACCCTGGGAGGGGGGAACACTGAAGCTTTCTTT
cdr3_aa: CSATLGGGNTEAFF
d_call: .
j_call: TRBJ1-1
clone_size: .
v_call: TRBV20-1

cdr3_nt: TGTGCCAGCAGTCCCGTAACGGGACTAGGGGATACGCAGTATTTT
cdr3_aa: CASSPVTGLGDTQYF
d_call: TRBD2
j_call: TRBJ2-3
clone_size: .
v_call: TRBV6-1

cdr3_nt: TGCAGCGGTGGTCTACGACCATACAATGAGCAGTTCTTC
cdr3_aa: CSGGLRPYNEQFF
d_call: .
j_call: TRBJ2-1
clone_size: few
v_call: TRBV29-1

cdr3_nt: TGTGCCAGCACCTGGACAGGGGGACAAGAGACCCAGTACTTC
cdr3_aa: CASTWTGGQETQYF
d_call: TRBD1
j_call: TRBJ2-5
clone_size: .
v_call: TRBV12-3/TRBV12-4

cdr3_nt: TGTGCCAGCATTTCACCCTCTGGGGGAGGTTTAAATGAGCAGTTCTTC
cdr3_aa: CASISPSGGGLNEQFF
d_call: .
j_call: TRBJ2-1
clone_size: .
v_call: TRBV7-9

cdr3_nt: TGTGCCAGCAGCTTAGTGCGACAGGGGACGGAGCAGTACTTC
cdr3_aa: CASSLVRQGTEQYF
d_call: TRBD1
j_call: TRBJ2-7
clone_size: .
v_call: TRBV11-2

cdr3_nt: TGTGCCATCAGTCCTGGACAGGGTGGGTACAATGAGCAGTTCTTC
cdr3_aa: CAISPGQGGYNEQFF
d_call: TRBD1
j_call: TRBJ2-1
clone_size: .
v_call: TRBV10-3

cdr3_nt: TGTGCCAGCAGTTTTAATGAGGGGCGGAGGAACACTGAAGCTTTCTTT
cdr3_aa: CASSFNEGRRNTEAFF
d_call: .
j_call: TRBJ1-1
clone_size: .
v_call: TRBV27

cdr3_nt: TGTGCCATCACAAGTCAGCCCCAGCATTTT
cdr3_aa: CAITSQPQHF
d_call: .
j_call: TRBJ1-5
clone_size: .
v_call: TRBV5-6

cdr3_nt: TGCGCCAGCAGCTGGGGTCTAACAGGGAGCCCAGCTTTCTTT
cdr3_aa: CASSWGLTGSPAFF
d_call: .
j_call: TRBJ1-1
clone_size: few
v_call: TRBV5-1

cdr3_nt: TGTGCCCGGACCGGTTCCTATAATTCACCCCTCCACTTT
cdr3_aa: CARTGSYNSPLHF
d_call: .
j_call: TRBJ1-6
clone_size: .
v_call: TRBV30

cdr3_nt: TGTGCCAGCAAACCTAACAGGGCCACCGGGGAGCTGTTTTTT
cdr3_aa: CASKPNRATGELFF
d_call: .
j_call: TRBJ2-2
clone_size: .
v_call: TRBV6-1

cdr3_nt: TGTGCCAGCAGCTGGGGGACTCCACCCGCGGATTACAATGAGCAGTTCTTC
cdr3_aa: CASSWGTPPADYNEQFF
d_call: .
j_call: TRBJ2-1
clone_size: .
v_call: TRBV5-4

cdr3_nt: TGTGCCAGCAGCTTAGGCGAACTTGGAGGGAGAAGGAGCAATGAGCAGTTCTTC
cdr3_aa: CASSLGELGGRRSNEQFF
d_call: .
j_call: TRBJ2-1
clone_size: few
v_call: TRBV7-8

cdr3_nt: TGCAGTGCTAGTATATCTCAGGGCACAGATACGCAGTATTTT
cdr3_aa: CSASISQGTDTQYF
d_call: .
j_call: TRBJ2-3
clone_size: .
v_call: TRBV20-1

cdr3_nt: TGTGCCAGCAGCGTAGGACAGGGGGCTTACTACACTGAAGCTTTCTTT
cdr3_aa: CASSVGQGAYYTEAFF
d_call: TRBD1
j_call: TRBJ1-1
clone_size: many
v_call: TRBV9

cdr3_nt: TGTGCCAGCAGAGGGACAGTCTCCACTGAAGCTTTCTTT
cdr3_aa: CASRGTVSTEAFF
d_call: TRBD1
j_call: TRBJ1-1
clone_size: many
v_call: TRBV6-1

cdr3_nt: TGTGCCAGCTCGGAACTGATATACGAGCAGTACTTC
cdr3_aa: CASSELIYEQYF
d_call: .
j_call: TRBJ2-7
clone_size: .
v_call: TRBV7-2

cdr3_nt: TGTGCCAGCAGCTTACGGCAGACTAGCGGGAGGGGAGATACGCAGTATTTT
cdr3_aa: CASSLRQTSGRGDTQYF
d_call: TRBD2
j_call: TRBJ2-3
clone_size: few
v_call: TRBV7-6

cdr3_nt: TGTGCCGATGGACTAGCGGGATCCTATGAGCAGTTCTTC
cdr3_aa: CADGLAGSYEQFF
d_call: TRBD2
j_call: TRBJ2-1
clone_size: few
v_call: TRBV7-9

cdr3_nt: TGTGCCAGTAGTTACGGACAGCTCTACACCTTC
cdr3_aa: CASSYGQLYTF
d_call: .
j_call: TRBJ1-2
clone_size: few
v_call: TRBV19

cdr3_nt: TGTGCCAGCAGCGTAACAGGGAGAGGGTACGAGCAGTACTTC
cdr3_aa: CASSVTGRGYEQYF
d_call: .
j_call: TRBJ2-7
clone_size: few
v_call: TRBV9

cdr3_nt: TGTGCCAGCAGCCAAGAAGGGGAGCAGTTCTTC
cdr3_aa: CASSQEGEQFF
d_call: .
j_call: TRBJ2-1
clone_size: .
v_call: TRBV4-2

cdr3_nt: TGCAGTGCTACGGGCGGGAGGGCGGACAATGAGCAGTTCTTC
cdr3_aa: CSATGGRADNEQFF
d_call: TRBD2
j_call: TRBJ2-1
clone_size: .
v_call: TRBV20-1

cdr3_nt: TGTGCCAGCAGCTCAGCCTCGGGCGGGAGAAGGGAGACCCAGTACTTC
cdr3_aa: CASSSASGGRRETQYF
d_call: TRBD2
j_call: TRBJ2-5
clone_size: .
v_call: TRBV7-2

cdr3_nt: TGTGCCAGCAGGAGTGGGGACAGGGGCCGGACAGATACGCAGTATTTT
cdr3_aa: CASRSGDRGRTDTQYF
d_call: TRBD1
j_call: TRBJ2-3
clone_size: .
v_call: TRBV6-1

cdr3_nt: TGTGCCAGCAGCTGGGGAGCGGGGTTGGCTAATGAAAAACTGTTTTTT
cdr3_aa: CASSWGAGLANEKLFF
d_call: .
j_call: TRBJ1-4
clone_size: .
v_call: TRBV5-6

cdr3_nt: TGCGCCAGCAGCCCACCACGGACAGGGGGCAGCGAGCAGTACTTC
cdr3_aa: CASSPPRTGGSEQYF
d_call: TRBD1
j_call: TRBJ2-7
clone_size: .
v_call: TRBV5-1

cdr3_nt: TGTGCCAGCAGCTCGCCGGGACTAGCTTCACAGACCCAGTACTTC
cdr3_aa: CASSSPGLASQTQYF
d_call: TRBD2
j_call: TRBJ2-5
clone_size: .
v_call: TRBV7-6

cdr3_nt: TGCAGTGCGGAACTGGGACTTTACAATGAGCAGTTCTTC
cdr3_aa: CSAELGLYNEQFF
d_call: .
j_call: TRBJ2-1
clone_size: .
v_call: TRBV20-1

cdr3_nt: TGTGCCAGCAGCTCCGGGACTAGCGGGAGGGACGACGAGCAGTACTTC
cdr3_aa: CASSSGTSGRDDEQYF
d_call: TRBD2
j_call: TRBJ2-7
clone_size: few
v_call: TRBV7-6

cdr3_nt: TGTGCTAGTGGTTTCCCGACAAAGAGCACAGATACGCAGTATTTT
cdr3_aa: CASGFPTKSTDTQYF
d_call: .
j_call: TRBJ2-3
clone_size: few
v_call: TRBV12-5

cdr3_nt: TGTGCCAGCAGCTTATTACAGGAGCGGATCTACGAGCAGTACTTC
cdr3_aa: CASSLLQERIYEQYF
d_call: .
j_call: TRBJ2-7
clone_size: .
v_call: TRBV7-6

cdr3_nt: TGCAGTGCCGAACTAGCGGGATCCCACGAGCAGTACTTC
cdr3_aa: CSAELAGSHEQYF
d_call: TRBD2
j_call: TRBJ2-7
clone_size: many
v_call: TRBV20-1

cdr3_nt: TGCAGTGCAAGACTCGATATGAACACTGAAGCTTTCTTT
cdr3_aa: CSARLDMNTEAFF
d_call: .
j_call: TRBJ1-1
clone_size: .
v_call: TRBV20-1

cdr3_nt: TGTGCCAGCACGCCCCGGGACACGGGAAAACTGTTTTTT
cdr3_aa: CASTPRDTGKLFF
d_call: .
j_call: TRBJ1-4
clone_size: few
v_call: TRBV12-3/TRBV12-4

cdr3_nt: TGCGCCAGCAGTGAGTCGGGGGGTAGGACTAGGAGGCGCTACAATGAGCAGTTCTTC
cdr3_aa: CASSESGGRTRRRYNEQFF
d_call: TRBD2
j_call: TRBJ2-1
clone_size: .
v_call: TRBV10-1

cdr3_nt: TGTGCCAGCAGCCAAGAGCTAGCGGGGGGGTTGGATACGCAGTATTTT
cdr3_aa: CASSQELAGGLDTQYF
d_call: TRBD2
j_call: TRBJ2-3
clone_size: many
v_call: TRBV4-2

cdr3_nt: TGTGCCACCAGTGATTCTAGGTCAGGGGGGAGCATTCAGTACTTC
cdr3_aa: CATSDSRSGGSIQYF
d_call: .
j_call: TRBJ2-4
clone_size: .
v_call: TRBV24-1

cdr3_nt: TGTGCCAGCAGTCTCGGGGGGCCGGGCACCTACAATGAGCAGTTCTTC
cdr3_aa: CASSLGGPGTYNEQFF
d_call: .
j_call: TRBJ2-1
clone_size: .
v_call: TRBV28

cdr3_nt: TGTGCCAGCAGACCGGACAGGAGAGGGGACACAGATACGCAGTATTTT
cdr3_aa: CASRPDRRGDTDTQYF
d_call: TRBD1
j_call: TRBJ2-3
clone_size: .
v_call: TRBV27

cdr3_nt: TGTGCCACCTCCGAGGGGCAGACCCAGTACTTC
cdr3_aa: CATSEGQTQYF
d_call: .
j_call: TRBJ2-5
clone_size: .
v_call: TRBV15

cdr3_nt: TGTGCCAGCAGTTCACAGATGAACACCGGGGAGCTGTTTTTT
cdr3_aa: CASSSQMNTGELFF
d_call: .
j_call: TRBJ2-2
clone_size: .
v_call: TRBV12-3/TRBV12-4

cdr3_nt: TGTGCCAGCAGTAGGACTAGCGGGAGGGCCTTGGGAGAGCAGTTCTTC
cdr3_aa: CASSRTSGRALGEQFF
d_call: TRBD2
j_call: TRBJ2-1
clone_size: .
v_call: TRBV12-3/TRBV12-4

cdr3_nt: TGCAGCGTTGTTCAGGCGTACGAGCAGTACTTC
cdr3_aa: CSVVQAYEQYF
d_call: .
j_call: TRBJ2-7
clone_size: few
v_call: TRBV29-1

cdr3_nt: TGCAGTGCTAGGGGGCTAGCGGGGAATCTAGAGCAGTACTTC
cdr3_aa: CSARGLAGNLEQYF
d_call: TRBD2
j_call: TRBJ2-7
clone_size: .
v_call: TRBV20-1

cdr3_nt: TGTGCCAGCAGTGATGATTACAATCAGCCCCAGCATTTT
cdr3_aa: CASSDDYNQPQHF
d_call: .
j_call: TRBJ1-5
clone_size: .
v_call: TRBV2